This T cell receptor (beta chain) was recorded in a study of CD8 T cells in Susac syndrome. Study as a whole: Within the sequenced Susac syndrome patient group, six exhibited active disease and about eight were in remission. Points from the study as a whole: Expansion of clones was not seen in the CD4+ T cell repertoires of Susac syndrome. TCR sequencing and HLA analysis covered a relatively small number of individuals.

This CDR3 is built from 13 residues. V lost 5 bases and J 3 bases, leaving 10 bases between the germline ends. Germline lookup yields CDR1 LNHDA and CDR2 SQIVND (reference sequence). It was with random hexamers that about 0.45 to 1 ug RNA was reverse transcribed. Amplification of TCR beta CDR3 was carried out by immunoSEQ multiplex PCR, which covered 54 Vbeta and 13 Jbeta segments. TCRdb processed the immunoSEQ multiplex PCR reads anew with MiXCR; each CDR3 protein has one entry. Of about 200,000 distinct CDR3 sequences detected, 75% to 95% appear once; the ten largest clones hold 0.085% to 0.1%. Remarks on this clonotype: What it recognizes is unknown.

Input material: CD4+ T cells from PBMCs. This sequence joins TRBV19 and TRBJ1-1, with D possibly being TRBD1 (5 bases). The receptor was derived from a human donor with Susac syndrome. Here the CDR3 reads CASSLMTDTEAFF. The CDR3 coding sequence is TGTGCCAGTAGTCTCATGACAGACACTGAAGCTTTCTTT.